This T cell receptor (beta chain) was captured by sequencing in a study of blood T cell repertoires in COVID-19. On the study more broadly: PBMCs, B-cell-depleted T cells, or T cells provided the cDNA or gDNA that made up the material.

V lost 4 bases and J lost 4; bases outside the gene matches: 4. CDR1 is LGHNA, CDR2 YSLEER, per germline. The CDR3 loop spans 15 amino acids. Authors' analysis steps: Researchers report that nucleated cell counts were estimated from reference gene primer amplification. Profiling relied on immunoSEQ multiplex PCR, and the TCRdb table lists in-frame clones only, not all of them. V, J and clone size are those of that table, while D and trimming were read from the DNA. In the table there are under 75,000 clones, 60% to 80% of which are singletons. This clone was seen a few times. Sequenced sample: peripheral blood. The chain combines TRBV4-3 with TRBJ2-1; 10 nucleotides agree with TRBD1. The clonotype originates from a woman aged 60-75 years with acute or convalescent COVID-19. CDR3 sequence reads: CASSPDRGLYNEQFF. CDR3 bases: TGCGCCAGCAGCCCAGACAGGGGGCTTTACAATGAGCAGTTCTTC.